A single T cell receptor beta chain is shown here with its context. The target antigen is unknown. The record originates from a study of cytomegalovirus exposure and HLA in healthy donors. Points from the study as a whole: The authors later found HLA-associated TCR beta chains more clonally expanded than equally common others. Later work found that TCR association rates differed between HLA loci; DRB1 had the most and HLA-C the fewest. Several top significant clusters appeared, in a later analysis, to be linked to common viral pathogens. Most TCR beta V segments were productive about 87% or about 30% of the time in an earlier analysis.

Germline V lookup: CDR1 MNHEY, CDR2 SVGAGI. This CDR3 has 15 amino acids. With V trimmed by 7 bases and J by 6 bases, 9 bases remained unmatched. This PCR relied on a set of 60 Vbeta primers and 13 Jbeta primers. Clones were sequenced by immunoSEQ multiplex PCR, and TCRdb holds only the in-frame ones, with some missing. The table includes under 250,000 clones, approximately 80% detected once. The sequence came from a woman between 45 and 65 years old in good health and CMV-seropositive. The genes are TRBV6-5 and TRBJ1-5; 10 bases are a match to TRBD1. Sequences were obtained from PBMCs. CDR3 sequence: CASKRVRTGGQPQHF. The CDR3 coding sequence is TGTGCCAGCAAAAGGGTCCGGACAGGGGGTCAGCCCCAGCATTTT.